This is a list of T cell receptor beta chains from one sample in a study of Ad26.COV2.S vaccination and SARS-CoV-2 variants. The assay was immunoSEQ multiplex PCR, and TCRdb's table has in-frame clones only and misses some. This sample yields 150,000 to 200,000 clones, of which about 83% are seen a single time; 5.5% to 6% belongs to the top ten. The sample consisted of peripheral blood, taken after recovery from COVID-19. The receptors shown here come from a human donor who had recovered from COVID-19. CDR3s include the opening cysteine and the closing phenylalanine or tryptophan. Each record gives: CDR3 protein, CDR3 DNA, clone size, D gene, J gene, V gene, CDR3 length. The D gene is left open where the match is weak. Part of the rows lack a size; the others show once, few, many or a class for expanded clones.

cdr3_aa: CASSPGSTSDTQYF
cdr3_nt: TGTGCCAGCTCACCCGGGAGCACGTCAGATACGCAGTATTTT
clone_size: .
d_call: .
j_call: TRBJ2-3
v_call: TRBV18
cdr3_length: 14

cdr3_aa: CASSPTGGNSPLHF
cdr3_nt: TGTGCCAGCAGCCCAACAGGGGGCAATTCACCCCTCCACTTT
clone_size: .
d_call: TRBD1
j_call: TRBJ1-6
v_call: TRBV7-6
cdr3_length: 14

cdr3_aa: CASSPSGVPGDTQYF
cdr3_nt: TGTGCCAGCTCACCATCCGGGGTGCCTGGTGATACGCAGTATTTT
clone_size: .
d_call: .
j_call: TRBJ2-3
v_call: TRBV18
cdr3_length: 15

cdr3_aa: CASSQQVGTEAFF
cdr3_nt: TGTGCCAGCAGCCAACAAGTGGGCACTGAAGCTTTCTTT
clone_size: .
d_call: .
j_call: TRBJ1-1
v_call: TRBV14
cdr3_length: 13

cdr3_aa: CASSQTLGYGYTF
cdr3_nt: TGTGCCAGCAGTCAGACCTTAGGCTATGGCTACACCTTC
clone_size: .
d_call: .
j_call: TRBJ1-2
v_call: TRBV12-3/TRBV12-4
cdr3_length: 13

cdr3_aa: CASSSPGAGARGELFF
cdr3_nt: TGTGCCAGCAGCTCCCCAGGGGCGGGGGCCCGTGGGGAGCTGTTTTTT
clone_size: .
d_call: .
j_call: TRBJ2-2
v_call: TRBV5-4
cdr3_length: 16

cdr3_aa: CASSFHLQETQYF
cdr3_nt: TGCGCCAGCAGCTTTCACTTGCAAGAGACCCAGTACTTC
clone_size: few
d_call: .
j_call: TRBJ2-5
v_call: TRBV5-1
cdr3_length: 13

cdr3_aa: CASSLGQGSDTQYF
cdr3_nt: TGCGCCAGCAGCCTAGGACAGGGATCAGATACGCAGTATTTT
clone_size: .
d_call: TRBD1
j_call: TRBJ2-3
v_call: TRBV5-1
cdr3_length: 14

cdr3_aa: CASSSQGNFYDTQYF
cdr3_nt: TGTGCCAGCAGCTCTCAGGGGAATTTTTACGATACGCAGTATTTT
clone_size: .
d_call: .
j_call: TRBJ2-3
v_call: TRBV5-5
cdr3_length: 15

cdr3_aa: CSVEDRGNYGYTF
cdr3_nt: TGCAGCGTTGAGGACAGGGGAAACTATGGCTACACCTTC
clone_size: .
d_call: TRBD1
j_call: TRBJ1-2
v_call: TRBV29-1
cdr3_length: 13

cdr3_aa: CASSNTGYGYTF
cdr3_nt: TGTGCCAGCAGTAACACGGGTTATGGCTACACCTTC
clone_size: .
d_call: .
j_call: TRBJ1-2
v_call: TRBV6-5
cdr3_length: 12

cdr3_aa: CASSPLSTGTGGNGYTF
cdr3_nt: TGTGCCAGCAGCCCTCTTAGTACCGGGACAGGGGGAAATGGCTACACCTTC
clone_size: .
d_call: TRBD1
j_call: TRBJ1-2
v_call: TRBV7-2
cdr3_length: 17

cdr3_aa: CASSQQGHNEKLFF
cdr3_nt: TGTGCCAGCAGCCAACAGGGGCATAATGAAAAACTGTTTTTT
clone_size: once
d_call: TRBD1
j_call: TRBJ1-4
v_call: TRBV5-6
cdr3_length: 14

cdr3_aa: CASSSRTTRDSPLHF
cdr3_nt: TGTGCCAGCAGCTCCCGAACAACCAGGGATTCACCCCTCCACTTT
clone_size: .
d_call: .
j_call: TRBJ1-6
v_call: TRBV6-5
cdr3_length: 15

cdr3_aa: CASSLNEQYF
cdr3_nt: TGTGCCAGCAGTTTAAACGAGCAGTACTTC
clone_size: once
d_call: .
j_call: TRBJ2-7
v_call: TRBV28
cdr3_length: 10

cdr3_aa: CASSQRGGASTEAFF
cdr3_nt: TGTGCCAGCAGTCAACGGGGGGGCGCGAGCACTGAAGCTTTCTTT
clone_size: .
d_call: .
j_call: TRBJ1-1
v_call: TRBV28
cdr3_length: 15

cdr3_aa: CSAEENTEAFF
cdr3_nt: TGCAGTGCCGAGGAAAACACTGAAGCTTTCTTT
clone_size: .
d_call: .
j_call: TRBJ1-1
v_call: TRBV20-1
cdr3_length: 11

cdr3_aa: CASSPTGTSGQSEQFF
cdr3_nt: TGTGCCAGCAGCCCTACCGGGACTAGCGGGCAGAGTGAGCAGTTCTTC
clone_size: .
d_call: TRBD2
j_call: TRBJ2-1
v_call: TRBV6-6
cdr3_length: 16

cdr3_aa: CASSTTGPRADTQYF
cdr3_nt: TGTGCCAGCAGCACAACAGGACCGAGGGCAGATACGCAGTATTTT
clone_size: .
d_call: .
j_call: TRBJ2-3
v_call: TRBV7-9
cdr3_length: 15

cdr3_aa: CASNTWGDYEQYF
cdr3_nt: TGTGCCAGTAACACATGGGGCGACTACGAGCAGTACTTC
clone_size: .
d_call: .
j_call: TRBJ2-7
v_call: TRBV19
cdr3_length: 13

cdr3_aa: CASSPTSGGYNEQFF
cdr3_nt: TGTGCCAGCAGCCCTACTAGCGGGGGGTACAATGAGCAGTTCTTC
clone_size: .
d_call: TRBD2
j_call: TRBJ2-1
v_call: TRBV9
cdr3_length: 15

cdr3_aa: CAAGEETQYF
cdr3_nt: TGTGCGGCCGGGGAAGAGACCCAGTACTTC
clone_size: .
d_call: .
j_call: TRBJ2-5
v_call: TRBV6-6
cdr3_length: 10

cdr3_aa: CASSSPFDEKLFF
cdr3_nt: TGTGCCAGCAGTTCCCCCTTTGATGAAAAACTGTTTTTT
clone_size: .
d_call: .
j_call: TRBJ1-4
v_call: TRBV6-5
cdr3_length: 13

cdr3_aa: CASSRDPTASYGYTF
cdr3_nt: TGTGCCAGCAGTCGGGACCCTACCGCATCGTATGGCTACACCTTC
clone_size: .
d_call: .
j_call: TRBJ1-2
v_call: TRBV6-5
cdr3_length: 15

cdr3_aa: CASRNRVPDTEAFF
cdr3_nt: TGTGCCAGCAGAAACAGGGTCCCGGACACTGAAGCTTTCTTT
clone_size: once
d_call: .
j_call: TRBJ1-1
v_call: TRBV25-1
cdr3_length: 14

cdr3_aa: CASSSQGPLTDTQYF
cdr3_nt: TGCGCCAGCAGCTCTCAAGGGCCCCTCACAGATACGCAGTATTTT
clone_size: .
d_call: .
j_call: TRBJ2-3
v_call: TRBV5-1
cdr3_length: 15

cdr3_aa: CASSENPGEQQFF
cdr3_nt: TGTGCCAGCAGTGAAAATCCGGGAGAGCAGCAGTTCTTC
clone_size: .
d_call: .
j_call: TRBJ2-1
v_call: TRBV6-4
cdr3_length: 13

cdr3_aa: CASSQDRLGELFF
cdr3_nt: TGTGCCAGCAGCCAAGATCGACTGGGGGAGCTGTTTTTT
clone_size: few
d_call: .
j_call: TRBJ2-2
v_call: TRBV14
cdr3_length: 13

cdr3_aa: CASSQQENSPLHF
cdr3_nt: TGTGCCAGCTCCCAACAGGAGAATTCACCCCTCCACTTT
clone_size: .
d_call: .
j_call: TRBJ1-6
v_call: TRBV18
cdr3_length: 13

cdr3_aa: CASSLGSSNQPQHF
cdr3_nt: TGTGCCAGCAGCTTGGGGTCCAGCAATCAGCCCCAGCATTTT
clone_size: .
d_call: .
j_call: TRBJ1-5
v_call: TRBV5-4
cdr3_length: 14

cdr3_aa: CASSSPSGTTVSGNTIYF
cdr3_nt: TGTGCCAGCAGTTCACCCTCCGGGACAACGGTTTCTGGAAACACCATATATTTT
clone_size: .
d_call: .
j_call: TRBJ1-3
v_call: TRBV28
cdr3_length: 18

cdr3_aa: CASTRSGGPLETQYF
cdr3_nt: TGCGCCAGCACCCGGTCGGGGGGGCCACTAGAGACCCAGTACTTC
clone_size: .
d_call: TRBD2
j_call: TRBJ2-5
v_call: TRBV5-1
cdr3_length: 15